The 18 T cell receptor beta chains in this list originate from one sample, sequenced in a study of cytomegalovirus exposure and HLA in healthy donors. PCR employed 60 Vbeta and 13 Jbeta primers. Profiling relied on immunoSEQ multiplex PCR, and the TCRdb table lists in-frame clones only, not all of them. The table shows about 160,000 clones, with roughly 80% occurring only once. Sequencing was done on a sample of PBMCs. These TCRs come from a male donor in good health and CMV-seronegative.

The chain combines TRBV7-2 with TRBJ2-2, with 10 nucleotides matching TRBD2. In germline, CDR1 is SGHTA, CDR2 FQGNSA. The ends lost 2 bases at V and 2 bases at J; junction bases unmatched: 8. The CDR3 totals 18 residues. The CDR3 loop is CASSLRPSGGGNTGELFF. As DNA, the CDR3 is TGTGCCAGCAGCTTAAGGCCTAGCGGGGGAGGAAACACCGGGGAGCTGTTTTTT.

The rearrangement links TRBV14 to TRBJ1-1, with D tentatively TRBD1 (6 bases). CDR3 length equals 15 residues. V lost 3 bases, J lost 1 base, and 12 bases lay in between. Germline lookup yields CDR1 SGHDN and CDR2 FVKESK. The CDR3, as DNA: TGTGCCAGCAGCCACTGGGGGCGTGGGAACACTGAAGCTTTCTTT. Protein sequence: CASSHWGRGNTEAFF.

V usage is TRBV19 and J usage is TRBJ2-7, with D possibly matching TRBD1 (6 bases). The ends were cut back, 11 bases at V and 3 bases at J, with 17 bases in the middle. The germline V gene has CDR1 LNHDA and CDR2 SQIVND (reference sequence). The CDR3 is 13 residues long. The DNA of the CDR3 is TGTGCCGGATACCCCAGGGGACGCTACGAGCAGTACTTC. Protein: CAGYPRGRYEQYF.

The rearrangement uses TRBV7-2 and TRBJ2-7, with D unclear. The V gene lost 0 bases and the J gene lost 6 bases, with 18 bases spanning the gap. CDR1 is SGHTA, CDR2 FQGNSA, per germline. This CDR3 has 16 amino acids. CDR3 protein: CASSLAWSLKPSEQYF. The CDR3 nucleotides read TGTGCCAGCAGCTTAGCGTGGAGCCTCAAGCCTTCCGAGCAGTACTTC. Using reference TRBV7-2 and TRBJ2-7 for the parts outside the CDR3, the full variable domain is GAGVSQSPSNKVTEKGKDVELRCDPISGHTALYWYRQSLGQGLEFLIYFQGNSAPDKSGLPSDRFSAERTGGSVSTLTIQRTQQEDSAVYLCASSLAWSLKPSEQYFGPGTRLTVT.

This rearrangement joins TRBV5-6 to TRBJ2-1, with a possible D match to TRBD2 (5 bases). Germline V gives CDR1 SGHDT, CDR2 YYEEEE. Trimming removed 5 bases at V and 0 bases at J, with 12 bases between. The CDR3 length is 15 residues. The CDR3 here is CASSTDLSSYNEQFF. DNA for the CDR3: TGTGCCAGCAGTACGGACTTAAGCTCCTACAATGAGCAGTTCTTC.

V gene TRBV6-5 combines with J gene TRBJ2-7; 12 bases are a match to TRBD2. Germline V gene lookup returns CDR1 MNHEY and CDR2 SVGAGI. The CDR3 spans 15 residues. V lost 4 bases, J lost 3 bases, and 4 bases stayed unmatched. CDR3 residues: CASSLRTSGDYEQYF. The CDR3, as DNA: TGTGCCAGCAGTTTACGGACTAGCGGGGACTACGAGCAGTACTTC.

The chain is built from TRBV29-1 and TRBJ1-2, with 8 bases fitting TRBD1. CDR1 and CDR2 (germline): SQVTM, ANQGSEA. This CDR3 is built from 12 residues. The trim removed 6 bases at V and 4 bases at J, leaving 4 bases unmatched. CDR3 bases: TGCAGCGTCACAGGGGGAGCCTATGGCTACACCTTC. It specifies CSVTGGAYGYTF.

This chain joins TRBV5-1 and TRBJ1-2, with TRBD1 matching 9 bases. The CDR3 has 16 amino acids. J was trimmed by 1 base and V by 8 bases; bases with no gene match: 12. Germline V gene lookup returns CDR1 SGHRS and CDR2 YFSETQ. The CDR3 loop reads CASKYTGTGINYGYTF. The CDR3 DNA reads TGCGCCAGTAAATATACCGGGACAGGGATTAACTATGGCTACACCTTC.

The V gene is TRBV6-1, the J gene TRBJ1-1; no definite D call. The CDR3 totals 13 residues. The V gene lost 6 bases and the J gene lost 5 bases, with 13 bases spanning the gap. CDR1 is MNHNS, CDR2 SASEGT, per germline. The CDR3 region is CASSLQVGTEAFF. CDR3 DNA sequence: TGTGCCAGCAGCCTCCAGGTTGGGACTGAAGCTTTCTTT.

To note about this clone: The junction does not match germline at one end; this may be a read error. The chain has TRBV19 and TRBJ1-5; unclear D gene. The germline V gene encodes CDR1 LNHDA and CDR2 SQIVND (reference sequence). The CDR3 totals 15 residues. The CDR3 DNA is TGTGCCGGTAGCCCCCGGTCAGGTAACAATCAGCCCCAGCATTTT. This sequence encodes CAGSPRSGNNQPQHF.

The rearrangement uses TRBV6-6 and TRBJ1-6, with D unresolved. This CDR3 has 12 residues. The germline gives CDR1 MNHNY, CDR2 SVGAGI (reference sequence). V gave up 4 bases and J gave up 7 bases, with 5 bases separating them. CDR3: CASSSFNSPLHF. The DNA for the CDR3 is TGTGCCAGCAGTTCGTTCAATTCACCCCTCCACTTT.

The rearrangement links TRBV6-1 to TRBJ2-7; 11 bases match TRBD2. This CDR3 comprises 13 residues. The germline V gene has CDR1 MNHNS and CDR2 SASEGT. V shed 8 bases and J 3 bases; nucleotides not matched to a gene: 3. The CDR3 DNA follows: TGTGCCAGCGTCGGGACTAGCGGCTACGAGCAGTACTTC. Amino acid sequence: CASVGTSGYEQYF.

The chain is built from TRBV7-2 and TRBJ2-1; 8 bases are a match to TRBD2. This CDR3 is 13 amino acids long. CDR1 is SGHTA and CDR2 is FQGNSA in the germline V gene. Trimming removed 4 bases from V and 7 bases from J; junction bases left unmatched: 3. The CDR3 DNA follows: TGTGCCAGCAGCTCGGGGGGGCTGAATGAGCAGTTCTTC. It specifies CASSSGGLNEQFF.

A single count supports this clone. The V gene is TRBV6-1, the J gene TRBJ1-2; TRBD1 might be the D (5 bases). This CDR3 has 14 residues. Germline V gene data show CDR1 as MNHNS and CDR2 as SASEGT. The V and J ends lost 3 bases and 8 bases respectively, with 16 bases between them. The CDR3 is CASSEGSGVRGYTF. CDR3 sequence (DNA): TGTGCCAGCAGTGAGGGTTCGGGGGTTAGGGGCTACACCTTC.

The chain employs TRBV7-2 and TRBJ2-2, with TRBD2 matching 13 bases. CDR1 is SGHTA and CDR2 is FQGNSA in the germline V gene. J was trimmed by 4 bases and V by 4 bases; bases with no gene match: 3. The CDR3 loop spans 16 amino acids. The CDR3 coding sequence is TGTGCCAGCAGCTCCACTAGCGGGGGGGCCACCGGGGAGCTGTTTTTT. It codes for CASSSTSGGATGELFF.

The rearrangement links TRBV6-5 to TRBJ2-7, with 7 positions matching TRBD2. CDR3 length equals 14 residues. Germline CDR1 MNHEY, CDR2 SVGAGI. V trimming: 11 bases; J trimming: 0 bases; junction bases outside the gene matches: 10. In DNA, the CDR3 is TGTGCCGGGAAGACTAGCAGGGACTCCTACGAGCAGTACTTC. Amino acid sequence: CAGKTSRDSYEQYF.

The chain has TRBV7-2 and TRBJ2-7, with TRBD2 as a possible D gene (5 bases). Germline assignment: CDR1 SGHTA and CDR2 FQGNSA. Between the trimmed V and J ends, which lost 5 bases and 0 bases, there was a span of 8 bases. The CDR3 consists of 13 residues. The CDR3 sequence: CASSRTLSYEQYF. The CDR3 DNA sequence: TGTGCCAGCAGCCGGACTCTCTCCTACGAGCAGTACTTC.

The gene calls are TRBV25-1 and TRBJ2-7; unclear D gene. Looked up from germline, CDR1 is MGHDK and CDR2 is SYGVNS. Trimming shortened V by 2 bases and J by 6 bases, and 5 bases separated the two germline ends. This CDR3 comprises 11 residues. This CDR3 is CASSELCEQYF. CDR3 sequence (DNA): TGTGCCAGCAGTGAACTCTGCGAGCAGTACTTC.